This passage covers 28 T cell receptor beta chains from one sample sequenced in a study of cytomegalovirus exposure and HLA in healthy donors. Data came from immunoSEQ multiplex PCR; TCRdb stores just in-frame clones and leaves some out. The sample holds about 56,000 clones, roughly 89% seen once. Sequencing input: PBMCs. Receptors originate from a woman under 30 in good health and CMV-seronegative.

The chain recombines TRBV4-2 with TRBJ2-1, with D possibly matching TRBD2 (5 bases). Germline V gene data show CDR1 as LGHNA and CDR2 as YNFKEQ. CDR3 size: 17 residues. Trimming left V 0 bases short and J 2 bases short, with 14 bases between. CDR3 bases: TGTGCCAGCAGCCAAGAGGGAGTAGCTGGGGCCTACAATGAGCAGTTCTTC. It yields the protein CASSQEGVAGAYNEQFF.

V usage is TRBV4-3 and J usage is TRBJ2-1, with TRBD2 matching 9 bases. This CDR3 has 15 amino acids. V lost 4 bases to trimming and J lost 4 bases; unmatched junction nucleotides: 5. The germline CDR1 and CDR2 sequences are LGHNA and YSLEER. The CDR3 sequence: CASSPASGRYNEQFF. CDR3 DNA sequence: TGCGCCAGCAGCCCCGCAAGCGGGAGGTACAATGAGCAGTTCTTC.

This chain joins TRBV5-8 and TRBJ2-5; no clear D. CDR3 length: 16 residues. Germline loops: CDR1 SGHTS, CDR2 YDEGEE. Trimming took off 4 bases at V and 5 bases at J, with 21 bases between the two ends. CDR3 protein: CASSGGRVNLGETQYF. CDR3 bases: TGTGCCAGCAGCGGCGGCCGGGTCAACCTCGGGGAGACCCAGTACTTC.

This chain joins TRBV4-1 and TRBJ2-2, with 10 bases identical to TRBD2. The V gene's germline CDR1 is MGHRA and CDR2 YSYEKL. V gave up 4 bases and J gave up 7 bases; unmatched junction bases: 12. This CDR3 comprises 17 residues. The CDR3 DNA follows: TGCGCCAGCAGCCGAGGAGTAGCAGCGGGGGGGAGCGGGGAGCTGTTTTTT. This gives the protein CASSRGVAAGGSGELFF.

This clone was counted once. This chain links TRBV6-6 with TRBJ2-3, with TRBD1 identical over 8 bases. The CDR3 totals 14 residues. The germline gives CDR1 MNHNY, CDR2 SVGAGI (reference sequence). The trim removed 5 bases at V and 1 base at J, leaving 2 bases unmatched. CDR3 in amino acids: CASSPTGGTDTQYF. CDR3 nucleotides: TGTGCCAGCAGTCCGACAGGGGGCACAGATACGCAGTATTTT.

The chain joins TRBV30 to TRBJ1-1, with D maybe TRBD1 (6 bases). Germline V gene data show CDR1 as GTSNPN and CDR2 as SVGIG (reference sequence). This CDR3 spans 14 amino acids. Between the trimmed V and J ends, which lost 3 bases and 6 bases, there was a span of 17 bases. This CDR3 is CAWRDTGYNAEAFF. The CDR3 DNA sequence: TGTGCCTGGAGAGACACAGGGTATAATGCTGAAGCTTTCTTT.

J is TRBJ1-1 and V is TRBV7-2; the match to TRBD1 covers 10 bases. Germline CDR1 is SGHTA and CDR2 is FQGNSA. Unmatched junction bases numbered 5, after V lost 5 bases and J lost 5 bases. The length of the CDR3 is 14 residues. The CDR3 DNA reads TGTGCCAGCAGCCCGGGACAGGGGTCAACTGAAGCTTTCTTT. This translates into CASSPGQGSTEAFF. The full variable domain, in which reference TRBV7-2 and TRBJ1-1 provide the parts outside the CDR3, is GAGVSQSPSNKVTEKGKDVELRCDPISGHTALYWYRQSLGQGLEFLIYFQGNSAPDKSGLPSDRFSAERTGGSVSTLTIQRTQQEDSAVYLCASSPGQGSTEAFFGQGTRLTVV.

The chain couples TRBV5-5 to TRBJ2-3; D is undetermined. CDR1 and CDR2 (germline): SGHKS, YYEKEE (reference sequence). The CDR3 consists of 13 residues. The V end was cut by 0 bases, the J end by 10 bases, with 12 bases between. The CDR3 loop is CASSLDYTFPQYF. For the CDR3, the DNA is TGTGCCAGCAGCTTGGACTACACCTTCCCGCAGTATTTT.

The chain employs TRBV5-4 and TRBJ2-7; 10 bases are a match to TRBD2. This CDR3 contains 16 residues. The germline gives CDR1 SGHNT, CDR2 YYREEE (reference sequence). Germline trimming cut 4 bases from V and 0 bases from J; bases unmatched to any gene: 7. CDR3 region: CASSRVAGGTSYEQYF. DNA for the CDR3: TGTGCCAGCAGCCGAGTAGCGGGAGGTACCTCCTACGAGCAGTACTTC.

J is TRBJ2-2 and V is TRBV7-4; 10 nucleotides agree with TRBD2. Germline CDR1 is SGHVT and CDR2 is SQSDAQ. CDR3 size: 16 residues. V was pared by 5 bases and J by 4 bases, with 7 bases of the junction left unmatched. Written as DNA, the CDR3 is TGTGCCAGCAGCCCAGCGGGACTAGCGAGCACCGGGGAGCTGTTTTTT. Amino acid sequence: CASSPAGLASTGELFF.

DNA for the CDR3: TGTGCCAGTTCACTACAGGGATACACCGGGGAGCTGTTTTTT. Its translation: CASSLQGYTGELFF. The gene calls are TRBV6-5 and TRBJ2-2, with D maybe TRBD1 (6 bases). Trimming shortened V by 9 bases and J by 3 bases, and 14 bases separated the two germline ends. Germline-derived CDR1 and CDR2 are MNHEY and SVGAGI. There are 14 residues in the CDR3.

The V gene is TRBV19, the J gene TRBJ2-7, with D perhaps matching TRBD1 (5 bases). The length of the CDR3 is 13 residues. V shed 5 bases and J shed 2 bases, with 10 bases lying between them. Germline values: CDR1 LNHDA, CDR2 SQIVND (reference sequence). CDR3 DNA sequence: TGTGCCAGTAGTCTGGGGCCCCCCTACGAGCAGTACTTC. Amino acids: CASSLGPPYEQYF.

This chain joins TRBV6-1 and TRBJ1-5; a weak D match, TRBD1 (6 bases). The CDR3 totals 14 residues. Trimming pared 6 bases from V and 1 base from J, leaving 10 bases between. Looked up from germline, CDR1 is MNHNS and CDR2 is SASEGT. The CDR3 bases are TGTGCCAGCAGCCAGGGGTTGAGCAATCAGCCCCAGCATTTT. Protein: CASSQGLSNQPQHF.

The chain links TRBV2 to TRBJ2-3, with 14 positions matching TRBD2. This CDR3 has 18 residues. V trimming: 5 bases; J trimming: 2 bases; junction bases outside the gene matches: 9. Germline V CDR1 and CDR2: SNHLY, FYNNEI. In nucleotides, the CDR3 is TGTGCCAGCAGTCGACAGGGACTAGCGGGAGCAATCACAGATACGCAGTATTTT. As protein: CASSRQGLAGAITDTQYF.

The chain couples TRBV11-2 to TRBJ1-4, with 8 bases fitting TRBD1. V was clipped by 1 base and J by 7 bases; unmatched bases: 5. The CDR3 is made up of 15 amino acids. From germline, CDR1 is SGHAT and CDR2 FQNNGV. The CDR3, as DNA: TGTGCCAGCAGCTTAGGACAGGGGATGCGTGAAAAACTGTTTTTT. This gives the protein CASSLGQGMREKLFF.

V gene TRBV5-1 combines with J gene TRBJ2-7; tentative D call: TRBD2 (6 bases). The CDR3 totals 13 residues. From germline, CDR1 is SGHRS and CDR2 YFSETQ. V lost 4 bases, J lost 2 bases, and 10 bases lay in between. The CDR3 DNA sequence: TGCGCCAGCAGCACCGGGACTGCCTACGAGCAGTACTTC. It specifies CASSTGTAYEQYF.

The rearrangement uses TRBV5-6 and TRBJ2-5, with D unresolved. The CDR3 runs to 14 residues. Germline V gene sequence: CDR1 SGHDT, CDR2 YYEEEE. V lost 4 bases, J lost 4 bases, and 14 bases lay in between. The DNA for the CDR3 is TGTGCCAGCAGCCCCGGGTCCCACCGAGAGACCCAGTACTTC. Translating gives CASSPGSHRETQYF.

V gene TRBV15 combines with J gene TRBJ1-2; 7 bases align to TRBD1. Germline V gives CDR1 LNHNV, CDR2 YYDKDF (reference sequence). V was clipped by 3 bases and J by 6 bases; unmatched bases: 4. This CDR3 has 13 residues. The CDR3 region is CATSRVGQHGYTF. The CDR3 coding sequence is TGTGCCACCAGCAGGGTGGGACAGCATGGCTACACCTTC.

The rearrangement joins TRBV5-8 to TRBJ2-7; 8 nucleotides align to TRBD2. CDR1 is SGHTS and CDR2 is YDEGEE in the germline V gene. Unmatched junction bases numbered 4, after V lost 2 bases and J lost 0 bases. The CDR3 runs to 15 residues. The CDR3 DNA follows: TGTGCCAGCAGCTTTAACGGGAGGGTCTCCTACGAGCAGTACTTC. It is translated as CASSFNGRVSYEQYF.

The chain is built from TRBV10-1 and TRBJ2-1; TRBD1 matches 12 bases. Trimming took 2 bases from V and 8 from J; bases not matched to a gene: 7. Germline lookup yields CDR1 WNHNN and CDR2 SYGVQD (reference sequence). This CDR3 region has 16 residues. The CDR3 region has the DNA TGCGCCAGCAGTGAGGCCGGGACAGGGGGCTTCTATGAGCAGTTCTTC. This codes for CASSEAGTGGFYEQFF.

This sequence joins TRBV19 and TRBJ2-2, with D possibly matching TRBD2 (7 bases). Germline V lookup: CDR1 LNHDA, CDR2 SQIVND (reference sequence). CDR3 length: 18 residues. Trimming took off 7 bases at V and 3 bases at J, with 24 bases between the two ends. CDR3 loop: CASTRRGGGDLYTGELFF. DNA for the CDR3: TGTGCCAGTACCCGGCGGGGAGGGGGGGATCTCTACACCGGGGAGCTGTTTTTT.

This sequence joins TRBV4-3 and TRBJ1-2, with TRBD1 identical over 8 bases. Unmatched junction bases numbered 4, after V lost 0 bases and J lost 7 bases. The CDR3 length is 14 residues. Germline V gene data show CDR1 as LGHNA and CDR2 as YSLEER. In DNA form, the CDR3 reads TGCGCCAGCAGCCAAGAGGGGACAGGAGGTGGCTACACCTTC. Protein sequence: CASSQEGTGGGYTF.

This clone was observed a single time. The chain recombines TRBV2 with TRBJ2-3, with TRBD2 matching 8 bases. CDR3 length: 18 amino acids. Germline V gives CDR1 SNHLY, CDR2 FYNNEI. V lost 6 bases to trimming and J lost 0 bases; unmatched junction nucleotides: 14. The CDR3 DNA sequence: TGTGCCAGCAGCCAAAGAGCGGGGGACCACACTAGCACAGATACGCAGTATTTT. This codes for CASSQRAGDHTSTDTQYF.

The chain uses TRBV2 and TRBJ2-7; tentatively, D is TRBD1 (6 bases). V was cut by 6 bases and J by 3 bases, with 30 bases left in between. The CDR3 contains 19 residues. The germline V gene has CDR1 SNHLY and CDR2 FYNNEI. CDR3 region: CASSLSPGHTVFHFYEQYF. In nucleotides, the CDR3 is TGTGCCAGCAGCCTATCTCCGGGACACACAGTTTTCCATTTCTACGAGCAGTACTTC.

V gene TRBV28 combines with J gene TRBJ2-7; TRBD2 aligns across 7 bases. The V and J ends lost 5 bases and 5 bases, in that order; junction bases with no gene match: 6. The CDR3 loop spans 13 amino acids. Germline V gene sequence: CDR1 MDHEN, CDR2 SYDVKM. CDR3 loop: CASSHLGGNEQYF. The CDR3 DNA follows: TGTGCCAGCAGTCACTTGGGAGGGAACGAGCAGTACTTC. Drawing the rest from reference TRBV28 and TRBJ2-7, the complete variable domain is DVKVTQSSRYLVKRTGEKVFLECVQDMDHENMFWYRQDPGLGLRLIYFSYDVKMKEKGDIPEGYSVSREKKERFSLILESASTNQTSMYLCASSHLGGNEQYFGPGTRLTVT.

CDR3 bases: TGTGCCTGGAGTGTCCCACGGACGGGGGGCTCCTACGAGCAGTACTTC. This gives the protein CAWSVPRTGGSYEQYF. V gene TRBV30 combines with J gene TRBJ2-7; 7 nucleotides align to TRBD2. Germline-derived CDR1 and CDR2 are GTSNPN and SVGIG (reference sequence). Losses at the gene ends were 0 bases for V and 0 bases for J; bases not matched to a gene: 8. CDR3 length: 16 amino acids.

This rearrangement joins TRBV5-8 to TRBJ1-6; D ambiguous. The CDR3 spans 13 residues. Germline lookup yields CDR1 SGHTS and CDR2 YDEGEE. Trimming took off 2 bases at V and 6 bases at J, with 6 bases between the two ends. As DNA, the CDR3 is TGTGCCAGCAGCTTTCTGTTTAATTCACCCCTCCACTTT. Translating gives CASSFLFNSPLHF.

V and J are TRBV27 and TRBJ2-7; 8 bases fit TRBD1. This CDR3 comprises 15 residues. Germline loops: CDR1 MNHEY, CDR2 SMNVEV (reference sequence). V shed 6 bases, J shed 0 bases, and the junction held 7 bases outside the gene matches. The CDR3 DNA reads as TGTGCCAGCAGATATGACAGGGGTGGCTCCTACGAGCAGTACTTC. This codes for CASRYDRGGSYEQYF.